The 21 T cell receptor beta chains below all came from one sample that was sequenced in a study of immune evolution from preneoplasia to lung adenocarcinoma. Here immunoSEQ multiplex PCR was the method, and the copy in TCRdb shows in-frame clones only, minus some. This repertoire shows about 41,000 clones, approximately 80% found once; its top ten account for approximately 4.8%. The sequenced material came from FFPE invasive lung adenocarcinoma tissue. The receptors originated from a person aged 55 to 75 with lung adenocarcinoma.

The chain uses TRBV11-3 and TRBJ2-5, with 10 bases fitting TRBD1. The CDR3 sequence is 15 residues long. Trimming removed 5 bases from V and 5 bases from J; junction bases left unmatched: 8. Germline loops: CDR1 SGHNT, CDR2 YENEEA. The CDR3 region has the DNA TGTGCCAGCAGCCTACTGACAGGGGGCTTCGAGACCCAGTACTTC. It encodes CASSLLTGGFETQYF.

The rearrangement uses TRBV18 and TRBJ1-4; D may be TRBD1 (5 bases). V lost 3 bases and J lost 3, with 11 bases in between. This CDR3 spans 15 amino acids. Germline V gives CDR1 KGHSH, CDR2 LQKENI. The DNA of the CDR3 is TGTGCCAGCTCACCGGGGCAAGCATCTAATGAAAAACTGTTTTTT. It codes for CASSPGQASNEKLFF. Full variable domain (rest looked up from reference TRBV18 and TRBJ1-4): NAGVMQNPRHLVRRRGQEARLRCSPMKGHSHVYWYRQLPEEGLKFMVYLQKENIIDESGMPKERFSAEFPKEGPSILRIQQVVRGDSAAYFCASSPGQASNEKLFFGSGTQLSVL.

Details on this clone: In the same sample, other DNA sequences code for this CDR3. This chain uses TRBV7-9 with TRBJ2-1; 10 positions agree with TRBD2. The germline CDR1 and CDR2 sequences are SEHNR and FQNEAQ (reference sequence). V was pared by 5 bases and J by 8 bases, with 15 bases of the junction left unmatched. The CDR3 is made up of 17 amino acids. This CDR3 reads CASSLVLATSGNYEQFF. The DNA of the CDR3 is TGTGCCAGCAGCCTAGTTCTCGCAACTAGCGGGAACTATGAGCAGTTCTTC.

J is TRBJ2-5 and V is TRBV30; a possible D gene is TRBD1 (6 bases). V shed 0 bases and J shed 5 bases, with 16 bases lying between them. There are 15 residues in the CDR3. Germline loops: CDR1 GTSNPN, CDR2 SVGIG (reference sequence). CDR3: CAWSVGQGRWETQYF. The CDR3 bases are TGTGCCTGGAGTGTGGGTCAGGGGCGATGGGAGACCCAGTACTTC.

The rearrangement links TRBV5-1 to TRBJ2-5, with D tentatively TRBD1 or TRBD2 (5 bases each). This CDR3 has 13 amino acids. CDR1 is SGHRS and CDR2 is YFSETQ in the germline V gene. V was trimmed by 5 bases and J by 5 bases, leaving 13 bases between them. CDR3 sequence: CASRMGEGETQYF. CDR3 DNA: TGCGCCAGCAGGATGGGGGAAGGCGAGACCCAGTACTTC.

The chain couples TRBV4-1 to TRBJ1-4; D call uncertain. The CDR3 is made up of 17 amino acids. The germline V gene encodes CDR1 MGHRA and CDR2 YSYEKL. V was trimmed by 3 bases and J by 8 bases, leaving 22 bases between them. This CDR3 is CASSQTRLRQVGEKLFF. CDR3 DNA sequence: TGCGCCAGCAGCCAGACCCGATTACGCCAGGTGGGGGAAAAACTGTTTTTT.

The CDR3 sequence: CASSYSGLNQPQHF. The CDR3 nucleotides are TGTGCCAGCAGTTACTCGGGTTTAAATCAGCCCCAGCATTTT. The chain recombines TRBV6-5 with TRBJ1-5; D not resolved. Germline V gene sequence: CDR1 MNHEY, CDR2 SVGAGI. Trimming removed 0 bases at V and 4 bases at J, with 7 bases between. The CDR3 sequence is 14 residues long.

Here the CDR3 reads CSGGGGQSEKLFF. CDR3 sequence (DNA): TGCAGCGGAGGGGGGGGACAAAGCGAAAAACTGTTTTTT. V usage is TRBV29-1 and J usage is TRBJ1-4; tentatively, D is TRBD1 (6 bases). Germline values: CDR1 SQVTM, CDR2 ANQGSEA. The V and J ends lost 7 bases and 8 bases respectively, with 17 bases between them. This CDR3 has 13 residues.

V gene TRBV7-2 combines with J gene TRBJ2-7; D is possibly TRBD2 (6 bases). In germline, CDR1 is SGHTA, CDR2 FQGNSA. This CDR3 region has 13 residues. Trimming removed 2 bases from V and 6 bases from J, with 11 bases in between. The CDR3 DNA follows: TGTGCCAGCAGCTTACGGCGGGGAGGCGAGCAGTACTTC. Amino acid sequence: CASSLRRGGEQYF.

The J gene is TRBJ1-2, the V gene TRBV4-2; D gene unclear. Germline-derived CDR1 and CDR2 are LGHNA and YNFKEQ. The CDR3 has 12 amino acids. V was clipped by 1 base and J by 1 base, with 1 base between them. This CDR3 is CASSQGNYGYTF. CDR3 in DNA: TGTGCCAGCAGCCAAGGTAACTATGGCTACACCTTC.

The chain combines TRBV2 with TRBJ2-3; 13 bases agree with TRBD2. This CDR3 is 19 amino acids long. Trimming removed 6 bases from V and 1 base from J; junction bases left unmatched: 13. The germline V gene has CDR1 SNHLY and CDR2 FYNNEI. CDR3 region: CASRRTSGRMGIGTDTQYF. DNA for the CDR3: TGTGCCAGCAGACGGACTAGCGGGAGAATGGGAATAGGCACAGATACGCAGTATTTT.

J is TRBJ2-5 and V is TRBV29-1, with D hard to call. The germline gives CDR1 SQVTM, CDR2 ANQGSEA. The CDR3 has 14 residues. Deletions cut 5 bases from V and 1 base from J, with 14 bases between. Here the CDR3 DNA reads TGCAGCGTTCCCCCCGGCGGTCCCCAAGAGACCCAGTACTTC. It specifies CSVPPGGPQETQYF.

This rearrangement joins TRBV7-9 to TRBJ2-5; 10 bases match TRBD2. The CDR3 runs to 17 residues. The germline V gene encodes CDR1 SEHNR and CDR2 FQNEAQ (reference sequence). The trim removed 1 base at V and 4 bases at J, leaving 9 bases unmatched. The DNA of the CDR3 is TGTGCCAGCAGCTTAGGTGGGCCTAGCGGGAGAATAGAGACCCAGTACTTC. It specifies CASSLGGPSGRIETQYF.

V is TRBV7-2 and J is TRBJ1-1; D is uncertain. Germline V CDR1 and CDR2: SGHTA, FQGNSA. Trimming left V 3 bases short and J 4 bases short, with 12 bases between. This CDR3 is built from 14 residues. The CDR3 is CASSFGRLGTEAFF. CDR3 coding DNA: TGTGCCAGCAGCTTCGGACGGTTGGGCACTGAAGCTTTCTTT.

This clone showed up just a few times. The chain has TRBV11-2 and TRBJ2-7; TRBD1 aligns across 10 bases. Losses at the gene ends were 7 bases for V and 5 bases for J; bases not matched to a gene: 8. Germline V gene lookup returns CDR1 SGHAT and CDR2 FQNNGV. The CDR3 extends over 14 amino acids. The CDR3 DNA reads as TGTGCCAGCACCCCCGGGACAGGGGTCAACGAGCAGTACTTC. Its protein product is CASTPGTGVNEQYF.

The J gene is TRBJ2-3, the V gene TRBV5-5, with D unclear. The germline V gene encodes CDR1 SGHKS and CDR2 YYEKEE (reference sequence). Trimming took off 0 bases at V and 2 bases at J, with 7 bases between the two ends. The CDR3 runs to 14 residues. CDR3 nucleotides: TGTGCCAGCAGCTTGGCGGGTCCCACAGATACGCAGTATTTT. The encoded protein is CASSLAGPTDTQYF.

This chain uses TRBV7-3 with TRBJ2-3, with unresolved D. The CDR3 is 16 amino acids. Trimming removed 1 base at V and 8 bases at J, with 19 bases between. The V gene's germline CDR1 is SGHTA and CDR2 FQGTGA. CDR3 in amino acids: CASSLNPRLASGTQYF. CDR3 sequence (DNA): TGTGCCAGCAGCTTAAATCCTAGGTTGGCTTCGGGTACGCAGTATTTT.

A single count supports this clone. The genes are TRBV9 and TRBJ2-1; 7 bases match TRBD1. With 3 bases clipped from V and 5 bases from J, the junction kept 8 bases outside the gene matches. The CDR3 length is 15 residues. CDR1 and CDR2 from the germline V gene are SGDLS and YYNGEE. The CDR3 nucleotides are TGTGCCAGCAGCGATCGGACAGGCGGACACAATGAGCAGTTCTTC. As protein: CASSDRTGGHNEQFF.

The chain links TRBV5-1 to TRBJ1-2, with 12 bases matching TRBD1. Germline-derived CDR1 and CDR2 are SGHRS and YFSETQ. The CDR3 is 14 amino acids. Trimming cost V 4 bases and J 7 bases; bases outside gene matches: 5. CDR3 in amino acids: CASSRGQGAIGYTF. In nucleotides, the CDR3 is TGCGCCAGCAGCAGGGGACAGGGGGCGATTGGCTACACCTTC.

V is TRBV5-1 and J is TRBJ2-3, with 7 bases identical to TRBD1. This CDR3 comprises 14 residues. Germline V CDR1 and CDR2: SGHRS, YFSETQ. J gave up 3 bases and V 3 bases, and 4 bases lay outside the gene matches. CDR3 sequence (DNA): TGCGCCAGCAGCTCTACGACAGGGACAGATACGCAGTATTTT. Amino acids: CASSSTTGTDTQYF. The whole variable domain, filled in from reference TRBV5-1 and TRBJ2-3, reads KAGVTQTPRYLIKTRGQQVTLSCSPISGHRSVSWYQQTPGQGLQFLFEYFSETQRNKGNFPGRFSGRQFSNSRSEMNVSTLELGDSALYLCASSSTTGTDTQYFGPGTRLTVL.

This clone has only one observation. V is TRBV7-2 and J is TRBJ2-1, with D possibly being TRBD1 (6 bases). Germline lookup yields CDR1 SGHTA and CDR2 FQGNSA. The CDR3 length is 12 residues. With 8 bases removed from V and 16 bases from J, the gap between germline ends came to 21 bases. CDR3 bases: TGTGCCAGCGGGTCGGTGGGGGCTACGAGTTTCTTC. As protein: CASGSVGATSFF. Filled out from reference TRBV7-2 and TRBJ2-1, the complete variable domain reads GAGVSQSPSNKVTEKGKDVELRCDPISGHTALYWYRQSLGQGLEFLIYFQGNSAPDKSGLPSDRFSAERTGGSVSTLTIQRTQQEDSAVYLCASGSVGATSFFGPGTRLTVL.